This TCR beta chain was retrieved from a study of regulatory T cells in long-lasting Graves disease. Germline V gene sequence: CDR1 SNHLY, CDR2 FYNNEI. J was trimmed by 0 bases and V by 5 bases; bases with no gene match: 6. The CDR3 contains 17 residues. For TCR beta, libraries came from iRepertoire HTBI primers and Arm-PCR of CDR3 regions. TCRdb called the multiplex PCR reads again in MiXCR, with one record for every CDR3 protein. The data hold approximately 540,000 distinct CDR3 sequences, with about 12% observed a single time. This clonotype was seen many times. Noted time point: newly diagnosed GD, antithyroid drugs for less than 3 months. The TCR library was prepared using RNA isolated from PBMCs. The same sample was also studied in work on T cells in Graves' hyperthyroidism and ophthalmopathy. That report adds: If no ophthalmopathy progression occurred within 18 months, Graves' hyperthyroidism was stable.

The sequenced sample was peripheral blood mononuclear cells (PBMCs), obtained at new diagnosis, from a patient treated with antithyroid drugs. The V gene is TRBV2, the J gene TRBJ2-1, with TRBD2 matching over 11 bases. This receptor was obtained from a woman in her twenties or thirties with Graves disease. The CDR3 spells CASSHGTSGSSYNEQFF. The DNA for the CDR3 is TGTGCCAGCAGTCACGGGACTAGCGGTAGCTCCTACAATGAGCAGTTCTTC.